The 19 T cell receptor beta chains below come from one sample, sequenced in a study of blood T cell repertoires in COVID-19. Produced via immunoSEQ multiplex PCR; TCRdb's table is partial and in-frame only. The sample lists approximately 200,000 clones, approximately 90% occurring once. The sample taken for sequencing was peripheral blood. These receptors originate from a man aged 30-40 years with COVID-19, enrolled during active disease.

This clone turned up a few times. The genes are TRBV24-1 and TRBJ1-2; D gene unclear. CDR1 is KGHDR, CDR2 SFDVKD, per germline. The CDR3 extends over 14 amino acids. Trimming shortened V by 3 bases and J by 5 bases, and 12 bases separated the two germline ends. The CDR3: CATSDQTERYGYTF. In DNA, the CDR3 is TGTGCCACCAGTGATCAAACAGAGAGATATGGCTACACCTTC.

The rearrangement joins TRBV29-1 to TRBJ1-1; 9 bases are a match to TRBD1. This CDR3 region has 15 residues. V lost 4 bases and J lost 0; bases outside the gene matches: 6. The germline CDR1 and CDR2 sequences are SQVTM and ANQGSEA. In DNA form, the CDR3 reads TGCAGCGTTGTCGGTACAGGGGGCTTGAACACTGAAGCTTTCTTT. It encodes CSVVGTGGLNTEAFF.

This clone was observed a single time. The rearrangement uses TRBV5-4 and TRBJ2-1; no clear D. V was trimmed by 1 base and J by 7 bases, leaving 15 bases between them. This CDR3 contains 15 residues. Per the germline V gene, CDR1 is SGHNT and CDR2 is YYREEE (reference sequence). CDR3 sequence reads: CASSLPASLENEQFF. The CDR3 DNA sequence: TGTGCCAGCAGCTTGCCTGCAAGTTTGGAGAATGAGCAGTTCTTC.

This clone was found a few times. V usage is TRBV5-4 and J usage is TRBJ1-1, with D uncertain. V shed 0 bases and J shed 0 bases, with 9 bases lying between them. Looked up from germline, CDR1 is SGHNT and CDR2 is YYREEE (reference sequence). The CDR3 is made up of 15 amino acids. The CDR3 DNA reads TGTGCCAGCAGCTTGGCGGGAGGGATGAACACTGAAGCTTTCTTT. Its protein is CASSLAGGMNTEAFF.

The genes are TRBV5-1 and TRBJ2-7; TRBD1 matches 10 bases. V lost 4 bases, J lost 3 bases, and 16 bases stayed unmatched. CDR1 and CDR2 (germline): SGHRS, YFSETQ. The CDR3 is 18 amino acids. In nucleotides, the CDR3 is TGCGCCAGCAGCATCAGACAGGGGGCCATCCCTAATAGCTACGAGCAGTACTTC. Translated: CASSIRQGAIPNSYEQYF.

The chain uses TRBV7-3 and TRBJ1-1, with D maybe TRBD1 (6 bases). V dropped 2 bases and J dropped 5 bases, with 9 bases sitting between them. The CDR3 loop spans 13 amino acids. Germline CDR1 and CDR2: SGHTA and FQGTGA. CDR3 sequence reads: CASSLARGTEAFF. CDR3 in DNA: TGTGCCAGCAGCTTAGCTAGGGGGACTGAAGCTTTCTTT.

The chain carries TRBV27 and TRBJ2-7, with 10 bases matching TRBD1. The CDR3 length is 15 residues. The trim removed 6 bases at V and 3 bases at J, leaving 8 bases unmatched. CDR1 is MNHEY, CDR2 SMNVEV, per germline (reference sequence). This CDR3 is CASRTPGQGNYEQYF. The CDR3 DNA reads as TGTGCCAGCAGAACCCCGGGACAGGGGAACTACGAGCAGTACTTC.

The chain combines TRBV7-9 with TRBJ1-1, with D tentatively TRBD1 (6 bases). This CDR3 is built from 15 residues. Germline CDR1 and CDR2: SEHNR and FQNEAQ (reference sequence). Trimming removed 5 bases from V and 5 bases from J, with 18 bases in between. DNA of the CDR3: TGTGCCAGCAGCCCCACGACAGGCTGGGGGACTGAAGCTTTCTTT. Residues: CASSPTTGWGTEAFF.

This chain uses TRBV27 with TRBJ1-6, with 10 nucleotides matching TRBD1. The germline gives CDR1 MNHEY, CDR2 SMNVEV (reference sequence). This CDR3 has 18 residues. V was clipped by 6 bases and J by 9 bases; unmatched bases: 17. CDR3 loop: CASSTGQGRVGRGSPLHF. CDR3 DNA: TGTGCCAGCAGCACGGGACAGGGGAGGGTTGGAAGAGGTTCACCCCTCCACTTT.

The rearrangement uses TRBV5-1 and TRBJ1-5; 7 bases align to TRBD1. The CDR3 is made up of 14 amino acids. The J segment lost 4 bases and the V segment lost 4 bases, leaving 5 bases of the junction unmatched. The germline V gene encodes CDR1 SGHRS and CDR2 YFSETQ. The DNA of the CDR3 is TGCGCCAGCAGCAACGGGACAGCAAATCAGCCCCAGCATTTT. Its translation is CASSNGTANQPQHF.

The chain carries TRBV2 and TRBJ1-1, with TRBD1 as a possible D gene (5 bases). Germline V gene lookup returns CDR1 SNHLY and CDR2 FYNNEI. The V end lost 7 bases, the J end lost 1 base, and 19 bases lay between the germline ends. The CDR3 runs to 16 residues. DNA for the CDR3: TGTGCCAGCAACGGGGGGATTGGTCGATGGAACACTGAAGCTTTCTTT. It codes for CASNGGIGRWNTEAFF.

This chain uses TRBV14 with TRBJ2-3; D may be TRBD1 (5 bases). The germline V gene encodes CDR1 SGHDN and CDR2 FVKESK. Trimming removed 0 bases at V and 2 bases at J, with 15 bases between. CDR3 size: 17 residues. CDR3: CASSQDRRTTITDTQYF. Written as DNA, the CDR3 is TGTGCCAGCAGCCAAGATCGTCGGACAACCATCACAGATACGCAGTATTTT.

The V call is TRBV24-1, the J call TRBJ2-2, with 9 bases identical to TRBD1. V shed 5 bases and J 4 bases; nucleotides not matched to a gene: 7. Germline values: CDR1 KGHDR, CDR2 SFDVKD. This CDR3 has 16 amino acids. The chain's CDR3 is CATSVPGQGPTGELFF. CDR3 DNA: TGTGCCACCAGTGTGCCGGGACAGGGACCCACCGGGGAGCTGTTTTTT.

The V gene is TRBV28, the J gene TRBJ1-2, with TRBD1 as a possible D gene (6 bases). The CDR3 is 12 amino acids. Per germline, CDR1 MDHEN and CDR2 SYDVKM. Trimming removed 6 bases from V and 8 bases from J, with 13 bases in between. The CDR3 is CASRTQGRGYTF. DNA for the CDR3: TGTGCCAGCAGAACACAGGGACGGGGCTACACCTTC.

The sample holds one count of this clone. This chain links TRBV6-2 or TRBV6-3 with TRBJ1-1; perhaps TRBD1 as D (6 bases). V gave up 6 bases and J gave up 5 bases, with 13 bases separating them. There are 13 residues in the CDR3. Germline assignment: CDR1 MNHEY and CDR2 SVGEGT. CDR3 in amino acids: CASSRQGRTEAFF. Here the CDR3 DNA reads TGTGCCAGCAGCCGGCAGGGGCGAACTGAAGCTTTCTTT.

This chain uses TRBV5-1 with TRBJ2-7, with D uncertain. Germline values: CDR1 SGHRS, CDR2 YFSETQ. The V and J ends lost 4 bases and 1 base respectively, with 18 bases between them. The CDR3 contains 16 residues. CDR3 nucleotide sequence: TGCGCCAGCAGCAACACCTTCCCCCCAATTTCCTACGAGCAGTACTTC. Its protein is CASSNTFPPISYEQYF.

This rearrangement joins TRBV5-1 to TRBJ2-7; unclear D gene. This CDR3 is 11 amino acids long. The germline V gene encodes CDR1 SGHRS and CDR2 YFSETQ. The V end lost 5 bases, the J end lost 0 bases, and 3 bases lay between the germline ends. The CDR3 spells CASSYSYEQYF. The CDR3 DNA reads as TGCGCCAGCAGTTACTCCTACGAGCAGTACTTC.

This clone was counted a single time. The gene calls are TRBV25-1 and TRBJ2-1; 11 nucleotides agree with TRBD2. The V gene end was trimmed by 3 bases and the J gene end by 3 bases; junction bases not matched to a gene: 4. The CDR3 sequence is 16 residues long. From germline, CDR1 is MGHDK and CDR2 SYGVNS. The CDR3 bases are TGTGCCAGCAGTGACCCCCTAGCGGGGGGCTACAATGAGCAGTTCTTC. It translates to CASSDPLAGGYNEQFF.

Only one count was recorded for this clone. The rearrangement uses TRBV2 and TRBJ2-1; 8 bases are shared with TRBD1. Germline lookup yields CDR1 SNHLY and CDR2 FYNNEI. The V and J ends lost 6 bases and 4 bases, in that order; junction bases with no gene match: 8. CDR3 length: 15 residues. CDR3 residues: CASRSTGGSYNEQFF. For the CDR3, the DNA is TGTGCCAGCAGAAGCACAGGGGGTTCGTACAATGAGCAGTTCTTC.